The clone carrying this T cell receptor (beta chain) showed up many times. The CDR3 consists of 14 residues. The germline V and J ends were trimmed by 6 bases and 0 bases, with 9 bases remaining between them. CDR1 and CDR2 from the germline V gene are SEHNR and FQNEAQ (reference sequence). These data come from a study of shared clonotypes between healthy human individuals. Researchers ran the assay at a deep level. Evenly divided among several immunoSEQ plates was the genomic DNA of each subset. The unsorted PBMC sample used ten immunoSEQ deep assay plates. The data were produced by immunoSEQ multiplex PCR, yet TCRdb's version contains in-frame clones alone and is incomplete. The table lists about half a million clones, around 75% of them singletons.

The chain recombines TRBV7-9 with TRBJ1-3; D unresolved. The source is a woman in her thirties or forties in good health. Some clones in this sample may be carry-over from other donors' samples. Sequenced: PBMCs. CDR3 loop: CASSLGFSGNTIYF. Here the CDR3 DNA reads TGTGCCAGCAGTTTGGGGTTCTCTGGAAACACCATATATTTT.